A selection of T cell receptor beta chains follows, all from one sample in a study of CD8 T cells in Susac syndrome. TCRdb itself ran the immunoSEQ multiplex PCR reads through MiXCR, one entry per CDR3 protein. Seen here are more than 200,000 distinct CDR3 sequences, approximately 90% observed once, and the top ten hold 0.1% to 0.15%. The sample taken for sequencing was CD8+ T cells from PBMCs. The receptors come from a human donor with multiple sclerosis. Each CDR3 is given with its conserved first and last residue. A D gene is named only where the DNA matches it firmly.

CDR3 length,J gene,V gene,D gene,CDR3 protein,CDR3 DNA
16,TRBJ2-5,TRBV27,-,CASSRQPAGTKETQYF,TGTGCCAGCAGCCGCCAGCCCGCCGGGACCAAAGAGACCCAGTACTTC
14,TRBJ2-2,TRBV6-4,-,CASSDETNTGELFF,TGTGCCAGCAGTGACGAAACGAACACCGGGGAGCTGTTTTTT
15,TRBJ2-1,TRBV6-2/TRBV6-3,-,CASSYEWGLGNEQFF,TGTGCCAGCAGTTACGAGTGGGGCCTAGGCAATGAGCAGTTCTTC
15,TRBJ2-3,TRBV15,TRBD2,CATSRTSGGTDTQYF,TGTGCCACCAGCAGGACTAGCGGGGGCACAGATACGCAGTATTTT
14,TRBJ2-5,TRBV13,TRBD2,CASNLSGGPGGQYF,TGTGCCAGCAACCTGAGCGGGGGCCCCGGAGGCCAGTACTTC
17,TRBJ1-2,TRBV5-4,TRBD1,CASSSPQGGKAHYGYTF,TGTGCCAGCAGCTCCCCACAGGGGGGGAAAGCTCATTATGGCTACACCTTC
18,TRBJ1-5,TRBV6-1,TRBD1,CASSEGFPGQHSNQPQHF,TGTGCCAGCAGTGAAGGATTCCCGGGACAGCATAGCAATCAGCCCCAGCATTTT
17,TRBJ2-1,TRBV4-2,TRBD2,CASSQDPLAGASGEQFF,TGTGCCAGCAGCCAAGATCCCTTAGCGGGGGCGAGCGGTGAGCAGTTCTTC
16,TRBJ1-3,TRBV12-3/TRBV12-4,-,CASSQTAPALEGTIYF,TGTGCCAGCAGCCAGACAGCACCAGCTCTGGAAGGCACCATATATTTT
14,TRBJ2-5,TRBV27,-,CASNPSGGRETQYF,TGTGCCAGCAATCCTTCTGGGGGACGGGAGACCCAGTACTTC
16,TRBJ2-1,TRBV4-2,-,CASSQAAGWSYNEQFF,TGTGCCAGCAGCCAAGCCGCCGGGTGGTCCTACAATGAGCAGTTCTTC
13,TRBJ1-2,TRBV27,TRBD1,CASSLGQYYGYTF,TGTGCCAGCAGTTTGGGACAGTACTATGGCTACACCTTC